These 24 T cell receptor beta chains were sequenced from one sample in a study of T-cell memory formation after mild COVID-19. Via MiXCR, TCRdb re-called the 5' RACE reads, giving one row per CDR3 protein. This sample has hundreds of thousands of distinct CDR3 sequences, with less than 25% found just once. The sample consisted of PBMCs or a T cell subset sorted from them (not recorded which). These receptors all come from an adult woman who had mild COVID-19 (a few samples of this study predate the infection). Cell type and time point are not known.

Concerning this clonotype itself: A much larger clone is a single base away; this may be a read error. The CDR3 DNA follows: TGTGCCAGCAGCCAAGGGTTGCGGGTGGCCCAAGAGACCCAGTACTTC. Its translation: CASSQGLRVAQETQYF. The gene calls are TRBV3-1 and TRBJ2-5, with a possible D match to TRBD2 (5 bases). In germline, CDR1 is LGHDT, CDR2 YNNKEL (reference sequence). Trimming cost V 1 base and J 1 base, with 13 bases left between them. The CDR3 totals 16 residues.

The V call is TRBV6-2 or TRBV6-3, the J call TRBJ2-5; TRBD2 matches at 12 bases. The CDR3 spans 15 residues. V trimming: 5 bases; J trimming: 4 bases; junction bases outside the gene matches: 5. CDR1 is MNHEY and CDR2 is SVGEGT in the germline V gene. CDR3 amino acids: CASSILAGGRETQYF. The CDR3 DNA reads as TGTGCCAGCAGTATACTAGCGGGAGGAAGAGAGACCCAGTACTTC.

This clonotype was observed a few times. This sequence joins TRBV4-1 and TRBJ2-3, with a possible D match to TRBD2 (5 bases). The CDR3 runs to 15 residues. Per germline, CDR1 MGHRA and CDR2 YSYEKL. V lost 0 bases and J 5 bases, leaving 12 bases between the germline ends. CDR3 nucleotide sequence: TGCGCCAGCAGCCAAGAAGGTGCGGGTGGAGATACGCAGTATTTT. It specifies CASSQEGAGGDTQYF.

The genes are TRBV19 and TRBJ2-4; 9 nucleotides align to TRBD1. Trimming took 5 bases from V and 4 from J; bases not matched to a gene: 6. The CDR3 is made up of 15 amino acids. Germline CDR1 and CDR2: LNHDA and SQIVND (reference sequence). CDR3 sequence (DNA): TGTGCCAGTAGTCCCCCCGACAGGGGGAAAAACATTCAGTACTTC. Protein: CASSPPDRGKNIQYF.

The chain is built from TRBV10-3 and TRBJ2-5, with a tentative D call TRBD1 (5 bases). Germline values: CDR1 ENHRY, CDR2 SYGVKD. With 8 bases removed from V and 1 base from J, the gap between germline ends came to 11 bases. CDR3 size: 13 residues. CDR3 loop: CAIGRGSQETQYF. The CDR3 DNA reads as TGTGCCATCGGAAGGGGAAGCCAAGAGACCCAGTACTTC.

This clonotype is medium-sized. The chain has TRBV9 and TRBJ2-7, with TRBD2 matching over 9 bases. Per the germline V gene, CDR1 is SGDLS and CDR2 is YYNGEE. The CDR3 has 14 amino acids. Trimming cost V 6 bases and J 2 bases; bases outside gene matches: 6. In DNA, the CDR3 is TGTGCCAGCAACCCTGGCGGGAGGGCCTACGAGCAGTACTTC. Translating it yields CASNPGGRAYEQYF.

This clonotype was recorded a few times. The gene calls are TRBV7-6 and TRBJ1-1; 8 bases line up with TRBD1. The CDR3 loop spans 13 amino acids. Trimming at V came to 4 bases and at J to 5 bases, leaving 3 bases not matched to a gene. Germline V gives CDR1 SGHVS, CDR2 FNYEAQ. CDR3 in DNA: TGTGCCAGCAGCTCCAGGGGGCAGACTGAAGCTTTCTTT. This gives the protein CASSSRGQTEAFF. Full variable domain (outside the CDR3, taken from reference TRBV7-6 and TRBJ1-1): GAGVSQSPRYKVTKRGQDVALRCDPISGHVSLYWYRQALGQGPEFLTYFNYEAQQDKSGLPNDRFSAERPEGSISTLTIQRTEQRDSAMYRCASSSRGQTEAFFGQGTRLTVV.

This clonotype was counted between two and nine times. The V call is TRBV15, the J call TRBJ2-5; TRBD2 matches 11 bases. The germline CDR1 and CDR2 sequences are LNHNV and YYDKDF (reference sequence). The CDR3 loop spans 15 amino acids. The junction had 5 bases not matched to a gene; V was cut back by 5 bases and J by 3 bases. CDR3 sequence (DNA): TGTGCCACCAGCGGACCACTAGCGGGAGAAGAGACCCAGTACTTC. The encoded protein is CATSGPLAGEETQYF.

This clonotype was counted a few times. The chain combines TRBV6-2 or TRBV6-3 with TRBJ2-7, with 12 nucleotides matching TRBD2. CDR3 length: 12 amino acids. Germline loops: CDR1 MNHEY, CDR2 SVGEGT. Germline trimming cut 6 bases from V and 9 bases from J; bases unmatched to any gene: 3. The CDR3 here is CASRLAGGLQYF. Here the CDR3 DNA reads TGTGCCAGCAGACTAGCGGGAGGTTTGCAGTACTTC.

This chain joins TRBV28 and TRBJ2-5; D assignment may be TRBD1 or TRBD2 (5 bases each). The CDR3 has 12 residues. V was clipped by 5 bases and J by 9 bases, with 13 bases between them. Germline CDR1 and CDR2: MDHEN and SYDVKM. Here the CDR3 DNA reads TGTGCCAGCAGTCTCTATGAGGGACCCCAGTACTTC. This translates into CASSLYEGPQYF.

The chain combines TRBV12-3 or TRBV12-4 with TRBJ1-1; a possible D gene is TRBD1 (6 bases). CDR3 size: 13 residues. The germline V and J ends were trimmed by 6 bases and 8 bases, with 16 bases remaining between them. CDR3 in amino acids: CASRTGPVSEAFF. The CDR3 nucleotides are TGTGCCAGCAGAACAGGGCCCGTGTCCGAAGCTTTCTTT.

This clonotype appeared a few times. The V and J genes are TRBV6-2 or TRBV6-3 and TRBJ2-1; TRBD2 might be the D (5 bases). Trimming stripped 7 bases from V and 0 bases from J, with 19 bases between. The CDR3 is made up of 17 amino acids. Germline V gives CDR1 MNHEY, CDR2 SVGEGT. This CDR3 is CASTDGVVTSSYNEQFF. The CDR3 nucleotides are TGTGCCAGCACCGACGGGGTAGTTACCAGCTCCTACAATGAGCAGTTCTTC.

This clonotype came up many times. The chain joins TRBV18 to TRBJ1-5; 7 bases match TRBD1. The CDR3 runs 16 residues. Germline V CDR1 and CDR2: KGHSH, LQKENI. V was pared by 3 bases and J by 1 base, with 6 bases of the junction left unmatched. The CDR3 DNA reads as TGTGCCAGCTCACCGACAGGGACTATCAGCAATCAGCCCCAGCATTTT. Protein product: CASSPTGTISNQPQHF.

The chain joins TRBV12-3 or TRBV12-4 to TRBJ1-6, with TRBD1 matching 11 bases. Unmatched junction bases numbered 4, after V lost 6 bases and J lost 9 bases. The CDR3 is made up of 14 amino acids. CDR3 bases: TGTGCCAGCAGACAAGGGACAGGGGGTTCACCCCTCCACTTT. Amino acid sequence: CASRQGTGGSPLHF.

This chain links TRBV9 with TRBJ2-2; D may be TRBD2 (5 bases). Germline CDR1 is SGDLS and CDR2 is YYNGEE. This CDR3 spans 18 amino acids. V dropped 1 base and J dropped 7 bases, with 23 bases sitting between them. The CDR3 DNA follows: TGTGCCAGCAGCGTAAGACCTTCGGCCTCGCGGGTTGGCGGGGAGCTGTTTTTT. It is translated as CASSVRPSASRVGGELFF.

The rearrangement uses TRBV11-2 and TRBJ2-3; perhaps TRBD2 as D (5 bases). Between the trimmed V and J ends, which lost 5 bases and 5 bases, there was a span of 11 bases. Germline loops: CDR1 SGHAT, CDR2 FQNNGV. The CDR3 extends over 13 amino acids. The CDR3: CASSPGYLDTQYF. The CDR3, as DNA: TGTGCCAGCAGCCCGGGGTATCTAGATACGCAGTATTTT. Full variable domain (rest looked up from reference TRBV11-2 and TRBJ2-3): EAGVAQSPRYKIIEKRQSVAFWCNPISGHATLYWYQQILGQGPKLLIQFQNNGVVDDSQLPKDRFSAERLKGVDSTLKIQPAKLEDSAVYLCASSPGYLDTQYFGPGTRLTVL.

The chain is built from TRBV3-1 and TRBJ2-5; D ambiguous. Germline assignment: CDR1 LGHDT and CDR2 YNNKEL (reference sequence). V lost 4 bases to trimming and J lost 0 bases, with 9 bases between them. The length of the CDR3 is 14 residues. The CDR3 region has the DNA TGTGCCAGCAGCCCCCCAGTGTACCAAGAGACCCAGTACTTC. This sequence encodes CASSPPVYQETQYF.

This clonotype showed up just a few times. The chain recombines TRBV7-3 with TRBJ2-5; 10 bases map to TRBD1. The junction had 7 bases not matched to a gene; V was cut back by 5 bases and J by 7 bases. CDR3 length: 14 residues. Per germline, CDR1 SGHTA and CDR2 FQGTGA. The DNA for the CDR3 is TGTGCCAGCAGCCCAGGGACAGGGGTTTGGACCCAGTACTTC. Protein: CASSPGTGVWTQYF.

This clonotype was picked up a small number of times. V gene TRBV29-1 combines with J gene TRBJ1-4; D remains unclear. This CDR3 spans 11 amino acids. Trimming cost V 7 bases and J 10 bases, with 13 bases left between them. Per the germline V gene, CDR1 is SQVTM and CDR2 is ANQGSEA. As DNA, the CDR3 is TGCAGCGGGACGAGCGGCGGAAAACTGTTTTTT. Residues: CSGTSGGKLFF.

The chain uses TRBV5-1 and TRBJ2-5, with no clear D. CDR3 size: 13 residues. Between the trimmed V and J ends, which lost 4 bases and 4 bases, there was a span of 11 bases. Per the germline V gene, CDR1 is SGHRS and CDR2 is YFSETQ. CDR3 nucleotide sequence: TGCGCCAGCAGCGCGCAAAGGGCAGAGACCCAGTACTTC. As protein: CASSAQRAETQYF. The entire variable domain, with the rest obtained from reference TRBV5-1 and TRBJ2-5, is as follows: KAGVTQTPRYLIKTRGQQVTLSCSPISGHRSVSWYQQTPGQGLQFLFEYFSETQRNKGNFPGRFSGRQFSNSRSEMNVSTLELGDSALYLCASSAQRAETQYFGPGTRLLVL.

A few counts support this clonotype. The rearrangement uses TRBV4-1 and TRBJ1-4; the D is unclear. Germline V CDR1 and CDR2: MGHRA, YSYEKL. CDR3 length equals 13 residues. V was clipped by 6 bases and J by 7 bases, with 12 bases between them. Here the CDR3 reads CASRIRGGEKLFF. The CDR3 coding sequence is TGCGCCAGCAGGATCCGAGGCGGTGAAAAACTGTTTTTT.

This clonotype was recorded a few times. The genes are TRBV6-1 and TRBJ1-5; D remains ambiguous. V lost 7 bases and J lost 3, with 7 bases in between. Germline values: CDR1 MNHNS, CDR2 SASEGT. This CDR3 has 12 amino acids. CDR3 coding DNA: TGTGCCAGCACGGGCTACAATCAGCCCCAGCATTTT. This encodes CASTGYNQPQHF.

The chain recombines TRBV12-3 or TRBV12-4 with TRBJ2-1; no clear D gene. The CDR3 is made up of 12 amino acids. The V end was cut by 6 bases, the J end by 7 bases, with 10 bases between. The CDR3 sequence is CASSPILNEQFF. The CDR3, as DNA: TGTGCCAGCAGCCCCATCCTAAATGAGCAGTTCTTC.

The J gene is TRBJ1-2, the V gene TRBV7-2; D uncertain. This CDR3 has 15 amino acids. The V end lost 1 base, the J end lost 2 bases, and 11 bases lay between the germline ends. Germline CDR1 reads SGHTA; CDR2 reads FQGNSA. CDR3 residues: CASSLGPEINYGYTF. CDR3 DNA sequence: TGTGCCAGCAGCTTAGGACCAGAAATAAACTATGGCTACACCTTC.